This is a list of T cell receptor beta chains from one sample in a study of beta chain features in type 1 diabetes. The assay was immunoSEQ multiplex PCR, and TCRdb's table has in-frame clones only and misses some. The sample shows fewer than 250,000 clones, roughly two thirds of them seen only once. Sequenced input: naive CD4+ T cells from blood. These receptors were taken from a man aged 30 to 39 in good health. The CDR3 runs from the conserved cysteine through the conserved F or W. Each record gives: clone size, V gene, J gene, D gene, CDR3 protein, CDR3 DNA. The D gene is left open where the match is weak. Where a row states a size, it is once, few, many or the class of an expanded clone; other rows omit it.

>few|TRBV30|TRBJ2-3|TRBD2
CAWSVGLAGGPIF
TGTGCCTGGAGTGTGGGACTAGCGGGGGGGCCCATTTTT
>NA|TRBV9|TRBJ2-5|NA
CASSVDLQETQYF
TGTGCCAGCAGCGTAGACCTCCAAGAGACCCAGTACTTC
>once|TRBV23-1|TRBJ2-7|NA
CAIPIGVFYEQYF
TGCGCCATTCCCATAGGGGTCTTCTACGAGCAGTACTTC
>few|TRBV29-1|TRBJ2-3|TRBD2
CSVEGTSGKSDTQYF
TGCAGCGTTGAGGGGACTAGCGGAAAATCAGATACGCAGTATTTT
>once|TRBV30|TRBJ2-3|TRBD2
CAWSAGGRDTQYF
TGTGCCTGGAGCGCGGGGGGCCGGGATACGCAGTATTTT
>few|TRBV2|TRBJ2-3|NA
CASSQRTTTQYF
TGTGCCAGCAGCCAACGGACCACTACGCAGTATTTT
>NA|TRBV7-9|TRBJ2-7|NA
CASSLDLSSYEQYF
TGTGCCAGCAGCTTAGACCTGAGCTCCTACGAGCAGTACTTC
>NA|TRBV5-4|TRBJ2-1|TRBD2
CASSSSGRIYNEQFF
TGTGCCAGCAGTTCTAGCGGCAGGATCTACAATGAGCAGTTCTTC
>NA|TRBV30|TRBJ2-3|NA
CAWSTWGRGTDTQYF
TGTGCCTGGAGCACATGGGGACGGGGCACAGATACGCAGTATTTT
>few|TRBV27|TRBJ2-3|NA
CASSRLKAGLTDTQYF
TGTGCCAGCAGTAGACTAAAGGCGGGTCTCACAGATACGCAGTATTTT
>few|TRBV10-3|TRBJ2-5|NA
CAISAQETQYF
TGTGCCATCAGTGCGCAGGAGACCCAGTACTTC
>few|TRBV30|TRBJ1-6|NA
CAWSTGSYNSPLHF
TGTGCCTGGAGTACTGGCTCCTATAATTCACCCCTCCACTTT
>NA|TRBV11-2|TRBJ2-7|NA
CASSLAGRAYEQYF
TGTGCCAGCAGCTTAGCAGGCAGGGCCTACGAGCAGTACTTC
>NA|TRBV29-1|TRBJ2-5|NA
CSVDPGETQYF
TGCAGCGTGGACCCGGGAGAGACCCAGTACTTC
>NA|TRBV30|TRBJ1-6|NA
CAWSSGASGSPLHF
TGTGCCTGGAGTAGCGGAGCTTCGGGATCACCCCTCCACTTT
>NA|TRBV30|TRBJ2-5|NA
CAWSQSSGETQYF
TGTGCCTGGAGTCAAAGCTCGGGAGAGACCCAGTACTTC
>NA|TRBV30|TRBJ1-1|NA
CAWSVRRGDTEAFF
TGTGCCTGGAGTGTCAGGCGAGGGGACACTGAAGCTTTCTTT
>NA|TRBV5-1|TRBJ2-1|NA
CASSVTSGPYEQFF
TGCGCCAGCAGCGTCACTAGTGGCCCATATGAGCAGTTCTTC
>NA|TRBV30|TRBJ2-7|TRBD1
CAWRKTGGPYEQYF
TGTGCCTGGAGAAAGACAGGGGGCCCCTACGAGCAGTACTTC
>NA|TRBV7-9|TRBJ1-1|NA
CASSAQMSTEAFF
TGTGCCAGCAGCGCCCAGATGAGCACTGAAGCTTTCTTT
>NA|TRBV28|TRBJ2-1|TRBD2
CASTLAGASNEQFF
TGTGCCAGCACTCTAGCGGGAGCATCCAATGAGCAGTTCTTC
>NA|TRBV30|TRBJ2-7|NA
CALLDAAYSYEQYF
TGTGCCTTGCTGGACGCGGCATACTCCTACGAGCAGTACTTC
>NA|TRBV15|TRBJ2-3|TRBD1
CATSRDLDRGPDTQYF
TGTGCCACCAGCAGAGATTTGGACAGGGGGCCCGATACGCAGTATTTT
>NA|TRBV18|TRBJ2-3|NA
CASSPLGTDTQYF
TGTGCCAGCTCACCCCTTGGCACAGATACGCAGTATTTT
>NA|TRBV30|TRBJ2-1|NA
CAWSVLWGGEGEQFF
TGTGCCTGGAGTGTACTTTGGGGTGGTGAGGGTGAGCAGTTCTTC
>few|TRBV9|TRBJ1-5|NA
CASSVAGGFNQPQHF
TGTGCCAGCAGCGTAGCAGGCGGATTCAATCAGCCCCAGCATTTT
>NA|TRBV9|TRBJ2-5|NA
CASSVGGSQETQYF
TGTGCCAGCAGCGTAGGAGGAAGTCAAGAGACCCAGTACTTC
>NA|TRBV30|TRBJ1-2|NA
CVLTNGRGNPNYGYTF
TGTGTCCTGACTAATGGACGCGGAAACCCTAACTATGGCTACACCTTC
>NA|TRBV19|TRBJ2-5|NA
CASSQTMGQGGETQYF
TGTGCCAGTTCCCAAACCATGGGCCAGGGAGGAGAGACCCAGTACTTC
>NA|TRBV18|TRBJ2-3|NA
CASSPLSRTDTQYF
TGTGCCAGCTCACCACTGTCCCGCACAGATACGCAGTATTTT
>NA|TRBV30|TRBJ1-6|NA
CAWSRDGVSPLHF
TGTGCCTGGAGCCGGGACGGAGTTTCACCCCTCCACTTT
>few|TRBV11-2|TRBJ2-5|TRBD1
CASGTGGLETQYF
TGTGCCAGCGGCACAGGGGGCTTAGAGACCCAGTACTTC
>few|TRBV29-1|TRBJ2-5|TRBD1
CSVPIGGLQETQYF
TGCAGCGTCCCCATAGGGGGCCTCCAAGAGACCCAGTACTTC
>NA|TRBV11-2|TRBJ2-3|TRBD2
CASSFGIAGADTQYF
TGTGCCAGCAGCTTTGGTATAGCGGGAGCAGATACGCAGTATTTT
>NA|TRBV4-3|TRBJ2-7|NA
CASSQSHGSYEQYF
TGCGCCAGCAGCCAAAGCCACGGCTCCTACGAGCAGTACTTC
>few|TRBV25-1|TRBJ2-7|NA
CASSEYREQYF
TGTGCCAGCAGTGAATATAGGGAGCAGTACTTC
>once|TRBV30|TRBJ2-7|TRBD1
CAWSVRGQGDSYEQYF
TGTGCCTGGAGTGTAAGGGGACAGGGTGATTCCTACGAGCAGTACTTC